Listed here is a single T cell receptor (beta chain). Time point indicated: newly diagnosed GD, antithyroid drugs for less than 3 months. Making the TCR library involved RNA that had been extracted from PBMCs. Both iRepertoire HTBI primers and Arm-PCR of CDR3 regions were used to build the TCR beta libraries. In the original workflow: Gene usage covered about 60 TRBV and some 13 TRBJ segments. In TCRdb, the multiplex PCR reads were re-called with MiXCR into one record per CDR3 protein. Here the V and J calls rest on TCRdb's processing, not on the authors' analysis. Of 520,000 or so distinct CDR3 sequences listed, more than 10% are singletons. The sample comes from a study of regulatory T cells in long-lasting Graves disease. Turning to the study itself: Graves' patients with a new diagnosis had received antithyroid drugs under 3 months.

The V and J ends lost 4 bases and 3 bases respectively, with 9 bases between them. The CDR3 spans 13 residues. From germline, CDR1 is SGHDT and CDR2 YYEEEE. These data were also filed under a second study, of T cells in Graves' hyperthyroidism and ophthalmopathy.

The sequence was collected from a woman in her 30s with Graves disease. The sample was peripheral blood mononuclear cells (PBMCs), taken at new diagnosis, from a patient treated with antithyroid drugs. The chain links TRBV5-6 to TRBJ2-3; no clear D gene. The DNA of the CDR3 is TGTGCCAGCAGCCCTGGACCGACAGATACGCAGTATTTT. It translates to CASSPGPTDTQYF.